This T cell receptor beta chain was recorded in a study of OX40 agonist ivuxolimab in advanced cancers. Overall study: Aged roughly 20 to 85 with a mean of about 63 years, they were less than 90% male. Partial responses occurred in three patients (one hepatocellular carcinoma, two cutaneous melanoma). Overall study results and limits: Dose levels from 0.1 to 3.0 mg/kg saw CD4+ and CD8+ blood T cells expand clonally by week 6.

On this clone itself: Antigen unknown.

Samples of blood were obtained at baseline, on cycle 4 day 1, and on cycle 7 day 1. V dropped 7 bases and J dropped 7; count of bases not matched to a gene: 9. Germline CDR1 is SNHLY and CDR2 is FYNNEI. The CDR3 totals 13 residues. The protocol was immunoSEQ multiplex PCR, while the TCRdb copy is restricted to in-frame clones and leaves out a portion. Of about 73,000 clones in the sample, about 81% were seen once. The sample consisted of CD4+ or CD8+ T cells sorted from blood, taken in a trial of the OX40 agonist ivuxolimab. The source of this sequence is an adult with an advanced solid tumor such as melanoma, head and neck, liver or kidney cancer. The gene calls are TRBV2 and TRBJ1-2; TRBD1 agrees at 7 bases. The CDR3 here is CASTLTGRGGYTF. CDR3 DNA: TGTGCCAGCACCCTGACAGGGAGGGGTGGCTACACCTTC.